A single TCR beta chain is shown here with its context. Its antigen is not known. This sample is drawn from a study of lymphopenia after photon versus proton radiotherapy. Study-level points and caveats: Under photons, naive T cells and diversity fell while effector/memory populations rose. In patients who died, overall survival fell as post-nadir TCR diversity dropped more.

Only in-frame clones appear in the TCRdb table, and some are missing; sequencing was by immunoSEQ multiplex PCR. Of approximately 35,000 clones listed, 75% to 90% were seen once; the top ten hold 6.8%. The J segment lost 5 bases and the V segment lost 4 bases, leaving 5 bases of the junction unmatched. The length of the CDR3 is 15 residues. Germline CDR1 is SGHAT and CDR2 is FQNNGV. Sequencing was performed on peripheral blood, taken from a patient treated with photon-based radiotherapy. This chain connects TRBV11-2 to TRBJ2-1; 10 positions match TRBD2. The TCR comes from a woman aged 45-59 years with pancreatic cancer. CDR3 region: CASSSGLAVNNEQFF. The CDR3 nucleotides read TGTGCCAGCAGCTCAGGACTAGCGGTAAACAATGAGCAGTTCTTC.